This T cell receptor (beta chain) was observed in a study of blood T cell repertoires in COVID-19. Study as a whole: COVID-19 samples from acute and convalescent phases originated in the United States, Italy and Spain. The analysed material was cDNA or gDNA that came from T cells, B-cell-depleted T cells, or PBMCs.

The CDR3 has 15 amino acids. Germline V CDR1 and CDR2: LNHDA, SQIVND (reference sequence). The J segment lost 5 bases and the V segment lost 4 bases, leaving 7 bases of the junction unmatched. Authors' data handling: Reference gene primers were amplified, and this amplification served to estimate nucleated cell counts. This table comes from immunoSEQ multiplex PCR, and its TCRdb copy is limited to in-frame clones, with some not included. V, J and clone size were drawn from that table, and D and trimming were deduced from the DNA. The data contain 20,000 or so clones, approximately 86% of them seen just once; the ten biggest clones take up about 18%.

This chain uses TRBV19 with TRBJ1-5; 8 bases are a match to TRBD1. The clonotype originates from a human donor with acute or convalescent COVID-19. The donor label of this sample is uncertain. The specimen was peripheral blood. This CDR3 is CASSTRTGSDQPQHF. The CDR3, as DNA: TGTGCCAGTAGTACCCGGACAGGGAGTGATCAGCCCCAGCATTTT.